This TCR beta chain is drawn from a study of beta chain features in type 1 diabetes. At the level of the study: There were 107,917,701 sorted cells examined across all samples. Study-level points and caveats: Researchers report that Type 1 diabetes patients had moderately but significantly shorter TCRB CDR3s across all four CD4+ subsets.

A word on this clone: The antigen is not known.

The germline V gene has CDR1 SEHNR and CDR2 FQNEAQ (reference sequence). The CDR3 length is 13 residues. Trimming pared 8 bases from V and 5 bases from J, leaving 16 bases between. The authors reverse transcribed all of the isolated RNA, so sequencing captured expressed TCRB transcripts. The protocol was immunoSEQ multiplex PCR, while the TCRdb copy is restricted to in-frame clones and leaves out a portion. The sample contains around 710,000 clones, roughly 12% of which appear only once. Markers CD45RO/CCR7/CD25/CD127/CD95/CD27 served to sort CD4+ naive, central memory, regulatory and stem cell-like memory cells.

The rearrangement joins TRBV7-9 to TRBJ2-7; a possible D gene is TRBD1 (6 bases). This clonotype originated in a man aged 30 to 45 with type 1 diabetes. Source material: naive CD4+ T cells from blood. The CDR3 coding sequence is TGTGCCAGCGACGTCCAGGGGTCCCACGAGCAGTACTTC. Translated, it gives CASDVQGSHEQYF.